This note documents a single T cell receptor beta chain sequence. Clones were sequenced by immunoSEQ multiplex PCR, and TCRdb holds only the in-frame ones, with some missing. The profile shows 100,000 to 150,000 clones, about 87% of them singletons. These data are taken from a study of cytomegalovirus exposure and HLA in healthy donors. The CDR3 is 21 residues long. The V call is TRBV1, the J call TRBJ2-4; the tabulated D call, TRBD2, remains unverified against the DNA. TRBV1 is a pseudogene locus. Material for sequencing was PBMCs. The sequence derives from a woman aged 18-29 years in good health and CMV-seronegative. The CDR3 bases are TGCACCAGCAGCCAAACCCCCGGGACTAGCGGGAGGGCCGGGCCCAAAAACATTCAGTACTTC. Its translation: CTSSQTPGTSGRAGPKNIQYF.